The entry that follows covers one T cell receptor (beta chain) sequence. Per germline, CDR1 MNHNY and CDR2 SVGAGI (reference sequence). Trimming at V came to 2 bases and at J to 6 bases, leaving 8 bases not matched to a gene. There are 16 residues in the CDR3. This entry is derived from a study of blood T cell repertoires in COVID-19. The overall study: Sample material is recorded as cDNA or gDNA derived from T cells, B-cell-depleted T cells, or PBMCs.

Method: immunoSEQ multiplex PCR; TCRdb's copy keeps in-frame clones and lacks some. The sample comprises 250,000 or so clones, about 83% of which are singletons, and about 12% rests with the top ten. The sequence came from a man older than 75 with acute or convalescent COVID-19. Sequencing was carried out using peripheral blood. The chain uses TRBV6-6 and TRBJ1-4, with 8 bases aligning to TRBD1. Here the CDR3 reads CASSYPVGTGDEKLFF. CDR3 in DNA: TGTGCCAGCAGTTACCCTGTGGGGACAGGAGATGAAAAACTGTTTTTT.